These 23 T cell receptor beta chains were sequenced from one sample in a study of CD8 T cells in ankylosing spondylitis. MiXCR, applied by TCRdb to the 5' RACE reads, yields one record per CDR3 protein. The sample holds 250,000 to 400,000 distinct CDR3 sequences; roughly 10% are singletons and the top ten take about a tenth. The source material was blood, either unsorted or a sorted T cell fraction (not recorded which). The receptor set was obtained from a female donor with ankylosing spondylitis or in good health (not recorded which).

The table lists this clonotype with many counts. The chain combines TRBV20-1 with TRBJ1-6; unclear D gene. This CDR3 is built from 11 residues. Germline V gives CDR1 DFQATT, CDR2 SNEGSKA (reference sequence). Trimming removed 5 bases at V and 9 bases at J, with 8 bases between. The CDR3 sequence is CSALRSSPLHF. The CDR3 DNA reads TGCAGTGCTCTTCGTAGTTCACCCCTCCACTTT.

This clonotype came up many times. V and J are TRBV29-1 and TRBJ2-3; 8 bases agree with TRBD2. CDR1 and CDR2 from the germline V gene are SQVTM and ANQGSEA. The CDR3 totals 14 residues. The ends lost 6 bases at V and 0 bases at J; junction bases unmatched: 5. The chain's CDR3 is CSVQTSVSTDTQYF. CDR3 sequence (DNA): TGCAGCGTACAGACTAGCGTCAGCACAGATACGCAGTATTTT.

This clonotype showed up many times. The V and J genes are TRBV5-5 and TRBJ1-6; 9 bases are shared with TRBD1. Germline CDR1 and CDR2: SGHKS and YYEKEE (reference sequence). CDR3 length equals 15 residues. The junction had 10 bases not matched to a gene; V was cut back by 7 bases and J by 8 bases. CDR3 nucleotide sequence: TGTGCCAGCCGCCGGGAGGGACAGGGTTATTCACCCCTCCACTTT. The encoded protein is CASRREGQGYSPLHF.

J is TRBJ1-4 and V is TRBV18; D not resolved. There are 15 residues in the CDR3. The V and J ends lost 5 bases and 3 bases respectively, with 13 bases between them. The germline CDR1 and CDR2 sequences are KGHSH and LQKENI. CDR3 nucleotide sequence: TGTGCCAGCTCATCTCGGATGGAAGCTAATGAAAAACTGTTTTTT. Its translation is CASSSRMEANEKLFF.

With regard to this clonotype: This sequence may be a read error, since a much larger clone differs from it by one base. The chain uses TRBV5-1 and TRBJ2-1, with a possible D match to TRBD2 (6 bases). CDR3 length equals 16 residues. V was shortened by 3 bases and J by 6 bases, with 19 bases between the two germline ends. From germline, CDR1 is SGHRS and CDR2 YFSETQ. Here the CDR3 reads CASSSGLTTTFNEQFF. In nucleotides, the CDR3 is TGCGCCAGCAGCTCGGGACTGACTACTACCTTCAATGAGCAGTTCTTC.

This clonotype has at least ten counts. The chain uses TRBV24-1 and TRBJ2-2; 10 bases line up with TRBD1. Germline CDR1 KGHDR, CDR2 SFDVKD. The CDR3 spans 16 residues. V was pared by 7 bases and J by 7 bases, with 11 bases of the junction left unmatched. The CDR3 spells CATSPGQGLTGGELFF. The CDR3 coding sequence is TGTGCCACCAGCCCGGGACAGGGGCTAACGGGCGGGGAGCTGTTTTTT.

This clonotype was observed a few times. The rearrangement uses TRBV12-3 or TRBV12-4 and TRBJ2-1; 9 nucleotides match TRBD2. The CDR3 has 16 residues. The V and J ends lost 4 bases and 3 bases, in that order; junction bases with no gene match: 7. In DNA, the CDR3 is TGTGCCAGCAGTTCTCCGGCTAGCGGGGACTACAATGAGCAGTTCTTC. It yields the protein CASSSPASGDYNEQFF.

A remark on this clonotype: This may come from a read error, since a much larger clone is one base off. The chain has TRBV20-1 and TRBJ2-2; D not resolved. Germline values: CDR1 DFQATT, CDR2 SNEGSKA (reference sequence). There are 16 residues in the CDR3. The CDR3 DNA is TGCTGTGCTAGAGATCCCAGGTCAAGAGGATCCGGGGAGCTGTTTTTT. Translated, it gives CCARDPRSRGSGELFF.

Remarks on this clonotype: Likely a read error: the CDR3 ends without its conserved phenylalanine or tryptophan. The V and J genes are TRBV5-4 and TRBJ1-1; 8 nucleotides match TRBD1. Germline assignment: CDR1 SGHNT and CDR2 YYREEE (reference sequence). V lost 4 bases and J lost 5; bases outside the gene matches: 10. This CDR3 has 15 residues. CDR3 coding DNA: TGTGCCAGCAGCGGACAAACTGGACAGGGAACTGAAGCTTTCCTT. It translates to CASSGQTGQGTEAFL.

This clonotype was picked up a small number of times. This rearrangement joins TRBV20-1 to TRBJ2-6; D is unclear. Deletions cut 1 base from V and 0 bases from J, with 13 bases between. The CDR3 contains 17 residues. In germline, CDR1 is DFQATT, CDR2 SNEGSKA (reference sequence). This CDR3 is CSARVTGSSSGANVLTF. The CDR3 nucleotides read TGCAGTGCTAGAGTTACCGGGTCAAGCTCTGGGGCCAACGTCCTGACTTTC.

V usage is TRBV10-1 and J usage is TRBJ2-1, with 11 bases fitting TRBD2. The CDR3 is 16 amino acids. Per the germline V gene, CDR1 is WNHNN and CDR2 is SYGVQD (reference sequence). With 0 bases clipped from V and 12 bases from J, the junction kept 10 bases outside the gene matches. The CDR3 DNA follows: TGCGCCAGCAGTGAGTCTACTAGCGGGAGCTCTCTTCGGCAGTTCTTC. Translating gives CASSESTSGSSLRQFF.

This clonotype was detected only a few times. The chain links TRBV20-1 to TRBJ2-2; no clear D gene. CDR1 is DFQATT, CDR2 SNEGSKA, per germline (reference sequence). The CDR3 sequence is 13 residues long. Deletions cut 0 bases from V and 4 bases from J, with 6 bases between. CDR3 protein: CSARESGTGELFF. In DNA form, the CDR3 reads TGCAGTGCTAGAGAGTCGGGCACCGGGGAGCTGTTTTTT.

This clonotype has at least ten counts. The chain is built from TRBV10-3 and TRBJ1-2; D uncertain. The V gene lost 6 bases and the J gene lost 5 bases, with 10 bases spanning the gap. The CDR3 consists of 12 residues. Germline V gene data show CDR1 as ENHRY and CDR2 as SYGVKD. The CDR3 nucleotides read TGTGCCATCAGCACCGGGCCTTATGGCTACACCTTC. Its translation: CAISTGPYGYTF.

The table lists this clonotype with many counts. This sequence joins TRBV5-1 and TRBJ2-7, with D unclear. The V gene's germline CDR1 is SGHRS and CDR2 YFSETQ. The CDR3 totals 15 residues. V lost 1 base and J 2 bases, leaving 13 bases between the germline ends. CDR3 sequence (DNA): TGCGCCAGCAGCTTGAGATCCAGCGCGCCCTACGAGCAGTACTTC. This sequence encodes CASSLRSSAPYEQYF. The full variable domain, with the rest looked up from reference TRBV5-1 and TRBJ2-7, is KAGVTQTPRYLIKTRGQQVTLSCSPISGHRSVSWYQQTPGQGLQFLFEYFSETQRNKGNFPGRFSGRQFSNSRSEMNVSTLELGDSALYLCASSLRSSAPYEQYFGPGTRLTVT.

This clonotype has at least ten counts. The genes are TRBV7-2 and TRBJ2-2; 9 bases align to TRBD2. The V and J ends lost 8 bases and 5 bases, in that order; junction bases with no gene match: 15. The germline V gene encodes CDR1 SGHTA and CDR2 FQGNSA. This CDR3 spans 17 amino acids. CDR3 in amino acids: CASRTNVAGAGTGELFF. As DNA, the CDR3 is TGTGCCAGCCGAACAAATGTAGCGGGAGCGGGTACCGGGGAGCTGTTTTTT.

This clonotype was found many times. This chain joins TRBV12-3 or TRBV12-4 and TRBJ1-5, with D uncertain. The CDR3 totals 13 residues. V was trimmed by 6 bases and J by 7 bases, leaving 13 bases between them. This CDR3 is CASSDTREQPQHF. The CDR3 DNA follows: TGTGCCAGCAGCGACACCCGGGAACAGCCCCAGCATTTT.

This clonotype appeared a single time. An end of the junction does not agree with germline; a read error may underlie this. The V gene is TRBV18, the J gene TRBJ2-7; 8 nucleotides align to TRBD1. Germline CDR1 is KGHSH and CDR2 is LQKENI. The CDR3 sequence is 14 residues long. The CDR3, as DNA: TGTGTCAGCCGCCGGGACAGGACCTCCTACGAGCAGTACTTC. Protein: CVSRRDRTSYEQYF.

This clonotype showed up many times. The rearrangement links TRBV10-3 to TRBJ2-6; 7 positions agree with TRBD1. CDR1 ENHRY and CDR2 SYGVKD come from the germline V gene. V trimming: 5 bases; J trimming: 1 base; junction bases outside the gene matches: 5. CDR3 length: 16 residues. In nucleotides, the CDR3 is TGTGCCATCAGTACCGGGACAGAATCTGGGGCCAACGTCCTGACTTTC. Translating gives CAISTGTESGANVLTF.

This clonotype was picked up many times. This chain links TRBV20-1 with TRBJ1-6; maybe TRBD1 (5 bases). V dropped 1 base and J dropped 6 bases, with 16 bases sitting between them. The length of the CDR3 is 16 residues. CDR1 is DFQATT and CDR2 is SNEGSKA in the germline V gene (reference sequence). The CDR3 bases are TGCAGTGCTAGAGTGGAGAGGGGCGCTCTTAATTCACCCCTCCACTTT. Translating it yields CSARVERGALNSPLHF.

In its sample, this clonotype was seen a few times. The chain couples TRBV21-1 to TRBJ2-4. TRBV21-1 is classified as a pseudogene. The CDR3 sequence is 13 residues long. In nucleotides, the CDR3 is TGTGCCAGCACTGACTCCTCCAAAAACATTCAGTACTTC. Its protein is CASTDSSKNIQYF.

Ten or more counts support this clonotype. This chain uses TRBV5-1 with TRBJ2-3; D possibly corresponds to TRBD1 (6 bases). The CDR3 runs to 15 residues. The V gene lost 2 bases and the J gene lost 2 bases, with 12 bases spanning the gap. Germline loops: CDR1 SGHRS, CDR2 YFSETQ. The CDR3 sequence is CASSFSPGVTDTQYF. CDR3 bases: TGCGCCAGCAGCTTTTCACCAGGGGTCACAGATACGCAGTATTTT.

In its sample, this clonotype was seen many times. The rearrangement joins TRBV20-1 to TRBJ1-2; D is possibly TRBD1 (5 bases). The length of the CDR3 is 12 residues. V shed 1 base and J shed 5 bases, with 8 bases lying between them. Germline assignment: CDR1 DFQATT and CDR2 SNEGSKA (reference sequence). CDR3 protein: CSARVQVYGYTF. DNA for the CDR3: TGCAGTGCTAGAGTACAGGTTTATGGCTACACCTTC.

Many counts were recorded for this clonotype. This chain uses TRBV29-1 with TRBJ2-7, with D unclear. With 4 bases removed from V and 1 base from J, the gap between germline ends came to 5 bases. Germline assignment: CDR1 SQVTM and CDR2 ANQGSEA. The CDR3 totals 11 residues. CDR3 sequence: CSVARSYEQYF. The CDR3 region has the DNA TGCAGCGTTGCCCGATCCTACGAGCAGTACTTC.